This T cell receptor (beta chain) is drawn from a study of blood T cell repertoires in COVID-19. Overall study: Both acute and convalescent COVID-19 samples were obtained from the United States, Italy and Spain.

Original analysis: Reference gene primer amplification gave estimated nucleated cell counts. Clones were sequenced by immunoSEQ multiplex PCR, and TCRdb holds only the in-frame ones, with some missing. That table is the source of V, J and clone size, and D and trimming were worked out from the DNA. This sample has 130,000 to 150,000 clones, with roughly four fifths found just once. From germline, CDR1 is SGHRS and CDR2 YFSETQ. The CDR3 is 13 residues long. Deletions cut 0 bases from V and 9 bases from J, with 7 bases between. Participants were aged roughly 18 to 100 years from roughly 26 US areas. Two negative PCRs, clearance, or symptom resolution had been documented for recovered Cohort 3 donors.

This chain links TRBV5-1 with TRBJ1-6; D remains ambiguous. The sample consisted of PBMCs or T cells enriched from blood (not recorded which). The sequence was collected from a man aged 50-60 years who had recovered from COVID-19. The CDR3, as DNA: TGCGCCAGCAGCTTGGACAAAATTTCACCCCTCCACTTT. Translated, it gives CASSLDKISPLHF.